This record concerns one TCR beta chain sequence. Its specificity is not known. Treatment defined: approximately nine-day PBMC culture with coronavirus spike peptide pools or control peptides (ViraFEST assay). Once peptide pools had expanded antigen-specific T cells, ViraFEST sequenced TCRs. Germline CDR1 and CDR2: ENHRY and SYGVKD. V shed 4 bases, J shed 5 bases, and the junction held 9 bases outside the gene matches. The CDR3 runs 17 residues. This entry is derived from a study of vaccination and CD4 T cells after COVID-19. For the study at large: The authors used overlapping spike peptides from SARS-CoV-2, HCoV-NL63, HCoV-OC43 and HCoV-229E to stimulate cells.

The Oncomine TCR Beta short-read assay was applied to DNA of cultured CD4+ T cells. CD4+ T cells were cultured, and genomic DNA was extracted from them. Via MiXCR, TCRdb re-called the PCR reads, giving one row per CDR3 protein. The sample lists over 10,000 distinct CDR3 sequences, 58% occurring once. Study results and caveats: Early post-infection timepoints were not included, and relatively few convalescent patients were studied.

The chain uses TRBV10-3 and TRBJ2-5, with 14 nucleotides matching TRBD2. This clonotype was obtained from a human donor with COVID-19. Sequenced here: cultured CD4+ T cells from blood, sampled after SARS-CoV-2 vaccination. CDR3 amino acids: CAISVGLAGVPDETQYF. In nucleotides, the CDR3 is TGTGCCATCAGTGTGGGACTAGCGGGGGTCCCGGATGAGACCCAGTACTTC.